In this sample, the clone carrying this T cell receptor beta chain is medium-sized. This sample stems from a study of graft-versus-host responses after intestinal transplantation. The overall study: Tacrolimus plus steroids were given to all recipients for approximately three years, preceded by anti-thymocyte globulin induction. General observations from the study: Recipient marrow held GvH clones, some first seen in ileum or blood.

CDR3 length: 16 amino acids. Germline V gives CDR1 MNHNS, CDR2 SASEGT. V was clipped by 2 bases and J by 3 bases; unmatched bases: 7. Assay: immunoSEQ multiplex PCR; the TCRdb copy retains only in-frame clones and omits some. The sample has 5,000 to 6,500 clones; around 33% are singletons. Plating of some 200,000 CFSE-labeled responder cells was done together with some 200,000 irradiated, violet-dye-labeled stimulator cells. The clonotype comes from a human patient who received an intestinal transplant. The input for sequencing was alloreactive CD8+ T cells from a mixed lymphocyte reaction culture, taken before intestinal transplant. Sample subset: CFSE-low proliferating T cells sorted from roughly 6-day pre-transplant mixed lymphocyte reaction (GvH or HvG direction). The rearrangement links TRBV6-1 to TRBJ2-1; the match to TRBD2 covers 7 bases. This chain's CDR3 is CASSEFLAENYNEQFF. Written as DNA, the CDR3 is TGTGCCAGCAGTGAATTCCTAGCGGAGAACTACAATGAGCAGTTCTTC.